The 23 T cell receptor beta chains listed next were all sequenced from one sample in a study of spatial heterogeneity in lung cancer. Sample time point: sample taken at primary tumor resection. One entry per CDR3 protein results from TCRdb running MiXCR on the 5' RACE reads. The sample lists around 4,000 distinct CDR3 sequences; about a quarter were seen once. Their antigen targets remain unknown. General study results and limits: Mutation counts in tumors were tracked by counts of expanded intratumoral alpha and beta TCRs.

Sequenced material: lung tumor tissue, taken at surgery. These receptors originate from a male donor with early-stage non-small cell lung cancer.

By its share, this clonotype is medium-sized (0.01 to 0.1%). A library made for alpha chains picked up this beta chain off target, so its size means little. This chain joins TRBV7-3 and TRBJ2-3; 7 bases are a match to TRBD2. The CDR3 spans 14 residues. J was trimmed by 4 bases and V by 5 bases; bases with no gene match: 6. Germline V gives CDR1 SGHTA, CDR2 FQGTGA. In DNA form, the CDR3 reads TGTGCCAGCAGCACGAGTGGGAGGGCAGATACGCAGTATTTT. It yields the protein CASSTSGRADTQYF.

A remark on this clonotype: This beta chain appears as a stray read in a library generated for alpha chains; its size is not informative. The V gene is TRBV24-1, the J gene TRBJ2-3; D not certain. The CDR3 sequence is 12 residues long. Looked up from germline, CDR1 is KGHDR and CDR2 is SFDVKD. The germline V and J ends were trimmed by 3 bases and 4 bases, with 4 bases remaining between them. CDR3 amino acids: CATSDAADTQYF. The CDR3 DNA reads TGTGCCACCAGTGATGCGGCAGATACGCAGTATTTT.

This clonotype is medium-sized within its sample. Within a library made for alpha chains, this beta chain is off target, and its count is uninformative. This chain links TRBV6-6 with TRBJ1-4; 8 bases line up with TRBD1. This CDR3 is built from 16 residues. The ends lost 5 bases at V and 5 bases at J; junction bases unmatched: 10. Per germline, CDR1 MNHNY and CDR2 SVGAGI (reference sequence). The chain's CDR3 is CASSQLGRTGNEKLFF. The DNA of the CDR3 is TGTGCCAGCAGTCAATTGGGTCGGACAGGGAATGAAAAACTGTTTTTT.

This clonotype is medium-sized within its sample. This beta chain turned up in a library designed for alpha chains; as an off-target read, its abundance says little. This sequence joins TRBV21-1 and TRBJ2-7; the D segment call TRBD1 is taken from the table without a DNA check. TRBV21-1 is a pseudogene locus. This CDR3 has 17 amino acids. CDR3 sequence reads: CASSKRSGAPDAYEQYV. CDR3 coding DNA: TGTGCCAGCAGCAAGAGGTCAGGGGCCCCAGATGCCTACGAGCAGTACGTC.

In this sample, this clonotype is medium-sized. This beta chain lies outside the target of a library built for alpha chains; its clone size means little. The V call is TRBV12-3 or TRBV12-4, the J call TRBJ2-1, with D perhaps matching TRBD2 (6 bases). This CDR3 comprises 14 residues. Trimming removed 1 base at V and 6 bases at J, with 10 bases between. CDR3 loop: CASSLDSSANEQFF. DNA for the CDR3: TGTGCCAGCAGTTTAGATTCTAGCGCCAATGAGCAGTTCTTC.

This clonotype ranks as medium-sized (0.01 to 0.1%). A library made for alpha chains picked up this beta chain off target, so its size means little. The CDR3 reads CASTSSGIETQYF. CDR3 sequence (DNA): TGCGCCAGCACCTCTAGCGGGATAGAGACCCAGTACTTC. The V call is TRBV4-1, the J call TRBJ2-5; TRBD2 aligns across 9 bases. The V and J ends lost 7 bases and 4 bases, in that order; junction bases with no gene match: 4. Germline V CDR1 and CDR2: MGHRA, YSYEKL. This CDR3 is built from 13 residues.

The sample holds many counts of this clonotype. This beta chain lies outside the target of a library built for alpha chains; its clone size means little. The rearrangement uses TRBV18 and TRBJ2-1; TRBD2 matches 8 bases. Trimming at V came to 2 bases and at J to 10 bases, leaving 1 base not matched to a gene. The germline V gene encodes CDR1 KGHSH and CDR2 LQKENI. There are 12 residues in the CDR3. CDR3 DNA: TGTGCCAGCTCACCAATAGCGGGGGAGCAGTTCTTC. Translating it yields CASSPIAGEQFF.

As to this clonotype: Because the library targeted alpha chains, this beta chain is an off-target read whose size means little. This chain connects TRBV29-1 to TRBJ2-3; D remains unclear. The germline gives CDR1 SQVTM, CDR2 ANQGSEA. Deletions cut 6 bases from V and 4 bases from J, with 5 bases between. The length of the CDR3 is 10 residues. The CDR3 loop reads CSVAPDTQYF. The CDR3, as DNA: TGCAGCGTGGCGCCAGATACGCAGTATTTT.

A remark on this clonotype: This beta chain turned up in a library designed for alpha chains; as an off-target read, its abundance says little. The chain joins TRBV28 to TRBJ2-5; TRBD2 matches at 13 bases. Losses at the gene ends were 6 bases for V and 0 bases for J; bases not matched to a gene: 10. The CDR3 totals 18 residues. Per the germline V gene, CDR1 is MDHEN and CDR2 is SYDVKM. The CDR3 protein is CASSSLTSGGLYQETQYF. The DNA of the CDR3 is TGTGCCAGCAGCTCCCTGACTAGCGGGGGGCTGTACCAAGAGACCCAGTACTTC. The variable domain in full, completed from reference TRBV28 and TRBJ2-5, reads DVKVTQSSRYLVKRTGEKVFLECVQDMDHENMFWYRQDPGLGLRLIYFSYDVKMKEKGDIPEGYSVSREKKERFSLILESASTNQTSMYLCASSSLTSGGLYQETQYFGPGTRLLVL.

This clonotype was counted ten times or more. This beta chain appears as a stray read in a library generated for alpha chains; its size is not informative. The chain combines TRBV18 with TRBJ1-5, with TRBD1 matching 8 bases. The V gene's germline CDR1 is KGHSH and CDR2 LQKENI. The CDR3 contains 15 residues. Germline trimming cut 2 bases from V and 2 bases from J; bases unmatched to any gene: 2. The CDR3 sequence is CASSPGGQGNQPQHF. The CDR3 coding sequence is TGTGCCAGCTCACCAGGGGGACAGGGCAATCAGCCCCAGCATTTT.

This clonotype is classed as medium-sized. This beta chain is off target for a library built for alpha chains, so its abundance means little. The chain is built from TRBV20-1 and TRBJ1-1, with 8 bases fitting TRBD1. The CDR3 is 15 residues long. Germline CDR1 is DFQATT and CDR2 is SNEGSKA (reference sequence). The ends lost 5 bases at V and 2 bases at J; junction bases unmatched: 10. The CDR3, as DNA: TGCAGTGCTTTGCAGGGGGCCGGCCGTAACACTGAAGCTTTCTTT. Protein product: CSALQGAGRNTEAFF.

The table lists this clonotype with a few counts. This beta chain came through as a stray read in a library set up for alpha chains, and its size says little. The chain combines TRBV6-1 with TRBJ2-7, with D unresolved. The V end lost 0 bases, the J end lost 1 base, and 4 bases lay between the germline ends. Germline lookup yields CDR1 MNHNS and CDR2 SASEGT. There are 13 residues in the CDR3. CDR3 nucleotides: TGTGCCAGCAGTGAAGCGGGGTCCTACGAGCAGTACTTC. Translation gives CASSEAGSYEQYF.

In its sample, this clonotype ranks as hyperexpanded. Because this beta chain is a stray read in a library intended to capture alpha chains, its abundance should not be given much weight. The chain carries TRBV20-1 and TRBJ2-7; 11 bases are shared with TRBD2. CDR3 length: 15 residues. V dropped 5 bases and J dropped 1; count of bases not matched to a gene: 7. Germline V gives CDR1 DFQATT, CDR2 SNEGSKA (reference sequence). The CDR3 bases are TGCAGTGCTGAAGGGACTAGCGGACCTTCCTACGAGCAGTACTTC. It translates to CSAEGTSGPSYEQYF.

A remark on this clonotype: Because the library targeted alpha chains, this beta chain is an off-target read whose size means little. This chain uses TRBV28 with TRBJ1-5; 7 bases match TRBD1. The CDR3 length is 12 residues. CDR1 is MDHEN, CDR2 SYDVKM, per germline. The ends lost 8 bases at V and 7 bases at J; junction bases unmatched: 5. CDR3 coding DNA: TGTGCCAGCCATCAGGGGGGCCAGCCCCAGCATTTT. Translated: CASHQGGQPQHF.

This clonotype is medium-sized in the sample. Found in a library prepared for alpha chains, this beta chain is an off-target read, and its abundance has little meaning. The rearrangement joins TRBV3-1 to TRBJ1-5, with 9 bases matching TRBD1. V shed 6 bases, J shed 2 bases, and the junction held 5 bases outside the gene matches. Germline CDR1 is LGHDT and CDR2 is YNNKEL (reference sequence). This CDR3 has 15 amino acids. CDR3 coding DNA: TGTGCCAGCAGGTCGGGACAGGGAGGCAATCAGCCCCAGCATTTT. It translates to CASRSGQGGNQPQHF.

This clonotype was observed many times. Because the library targeted alpha chains, this beta chain is an off-target read whose size means little. The chain carries TRBV20-1 and TRBJ1-1; D may be TRBD1 (5 bases). Germline V gives CDR1 DFQATT, CDR2 SNEGSKA (reference sequence). This CDR3 has 15 residues. With 4 bases removed from V and 1 base from J, the gap between germline ends came to 16 bases. CDR3 sequence: CSATPGTVENTEAFF. CDR3 bases: TGCAGTGCTACACCCGGGACGGTCGAGAACACTGAAGCTTTCTTT.

By frequency in the sample, this clonotype is medium-sized (0.01 to 0.1%). This beta chain is an off-target read within a library intended for alpha chains, so its frequency means little. The chain joins TRBV5-1 to TRBJ2-5; D gene uncertain. This CDR3 is built from 11 residues. Germline V gene sequence: CDR1 SGHRS, CDR2 YFSETQ. V was trimmed by 3 bases and J by 3 bases, leaving 3 bases between them. CDR3 residues: CASSSKETQYF. The DNA of the CDR3 is TGCGCCAGCAGCTCCAAAGAGACCCAGTACTTC.

By share, this clonotype ranks as medium-sized (0.01 to 0.1%). This beta chain is off target for a library built for alpha chains, so its abundance means little. The chain combines TRBV12-3 or TRBV12-4 with TRBJ1-2; 12 bases fit TRBD1. The CDR3 runs to 15 residues. The junction had 5 bases not matched to a gene; V was cut back by 6 bases and J by 3 bases. CDR3 DNA sequence: TGTGCCAGCAGCCCGGGACAGGGGGCGGACTATGGCTACACCTTC. The encoded protein is CASSPGQGADYGYTF.

Many counts were recorded for this clonotype. Its ends do not fully match the called genes, so a read error is possible. The library was prepared for alpha chains; this beta chain is a stray read, so its frequency means little. V and J are TRBV10-1 and TRBJ2-1; no clear D. The CDR3 length is 15 residues. Germline V gene data show CDR1 as WNHNN and CDR2 as SYGVQD (reference sequence). CDR3 DNA: TGCGCCAGCAGTGAGCCTACTTACTCCCACAATGAGCAGTTCTTC. The encoded protein is CASSEPTYSHNEQFF.

This clonotype has a count of ten or more. A library made for alpha chains picked up this beta chain off target, so its size means little. The chain uses TRBV5-4 and TRBJ2-4; 11 bases align to TRBD1. CDR3 length: 17 residues. The germline gives CDR1 SGHNT, CDR2 YYREEE (reference sequence). V lost 4 bases to trimming and J lost 3 bases; unmatched junction nucleotides: 9. In DNA form, the CDR3 reads TGTGCCAGCAGCGCCGGGACAGGGGGAGTTAGCAAAAACATTCAGTACTTC. Translation gives CASSAGTGGVSKNIQYF.

In its sample, this clonotype was seen a few times. This beta chain is a stray read from a library made for alpha chains; its abundance is not meaningful. The chain employs TRBV4-3 and TRBJ1-1, with D tentatively TRBD1 (5 bases). CDR3 size: 16 residues. V was trimmed by 2 bases and J by 0 bases, leaving 13 bases between them. CDR1 and CDR2 (germline): LGHNA, YSLEER. The CDR3 sequence: CASSQWSGTVNTEAFF. The CDR3 bases are TGCGCCAGCAGCCAATGGTCAGGGACCGTGAACACTGAAGCTTTCTTT.

This clonotype was recorded many times. Because this beta chain is a stray read in a library intended to capture alpha chains, its abundance should not be given much weight. The chain combines TRBV28 with TRBJ1-2, with D unclear. Per germline, CDR1 MDHEN and CDR2 SYDVKM. This CDR3 has 13 residues. V shed 2 bases and J shed 6 bases, with 10 bases lying between them. The CDR3 coding sequence is TGTGCCAGCAGTTTAGGAGTCGGGGATGGCTACACCTTC. Amino acid sequence: CASSLGVGDGYTF.

Points on this clonotype: The library was designed around alpha chains, so this beta chain is a stray read whose abundance carries little weight. The V gene is TRBV7-2, the J gene TRBJ1-4, with a possible D match to TRBD1 (5 bases). Trimming took off 0 bases at V and 1 base at J, with 6 bases between the two ends. CDR1 and CDR2 from the germline V gene are SGHTA and FQGNSA. The CDR3 is 15 amino acids. CDR3 protein: CASSLATGTNEKLFF. CDR3 sequence (DNA): TGTGCCAGCAGCTTAGCTACAGGAACTAATGAAAAACTGTTTTTT. Supplemented by reference TRBV7-2 and TRBJ1-4, the full variable domain reads GAGVSQSPSNKVTEKGKDVELRCDPISGHTALYWYRQSLGQGLEFLIYFQGNSAPDKSGLPSDRFSAERTGGSVSTLTIQRTQQEDSAVYLCASSLATGTNEKLFFGSGTQLSVL.